Listed below are T cell receptor beta chains from one sample, sequenced in a study of blood T cell repertoires in COVID-19. Measured with immunoSEQ multiplex PCR; TCRdb has only the in-frame clones, and not every one. The repertoire has about 270,000 clones, around 93% of them found once; the top ten carry approximately 3%. The material sequenced was PBMCs or T cells enriched from blood (not recorded which). These receptors originate from a middle-aged man who had been exposed to COVID-19. Both conserved end residues are part of each CDR3. D genes are given only for firm matches. Part of the rows lack a size; the others show once, few, many or a class for expanded clones.

clone size	D gene	J gene	V gene	CDR3 DNA	CDR3 protein
NA	TRBD2	TRBJ2-1	TRBV2	TGTGCCAGCAATAGCGGGAGGGCCAATGAGCAGTTCTTC	CASNSGRANEQFF
NA	TRBD2	TRBJ2-7	TRBV6-5	TGTGCCAGCACAGTAGCGGGAGTCTACGAGCAGTACTTC	CASTVAGVYEQYF
NA	TRBD1	TRBJ1-3	TRBV2	TGTGCCAGCAGGATGACAGGGGCGGCCTCTGGAAACACCATATATTTT	CASRMTGAASGNTIYF
NA	TRBD2	TRBJ2-7	TRBV18	TGTGCCAGCTCACCACTTGCGGGAGAGACGTACGAGCAGTACTTC	CASSPLAGETYEQYF
NA	TRBD2	TRBJ2-3	TRBV5-4	TGTGCCAGCAGCGGGGGGACTAGCACATACACAGATACGCAGTATTTT	CASSGGTSTYTDTQYF
NA	NA	TRBJ2-7	TRBV14	TGTGCCAGCAGCCAAGATAGGGCAGGGGGGATGAACGAGCAGTACTTC	CASSQDRAGGMNEQYF
NA	TRBD1	TRBJ2-7	TRBV19	TGTGCCAGTAGAAGAACAGGGGAAGCCTCCTACGAGCAGTACTTC	CASRRTGEASYEQYF
NA	TRBD2	TRBJ2-5	TRBV5-1	TGCGCCAGCAGTTATGATAGCGGGGTCCACCAAGAGACCCAGTACTTC	CASSYDSGVHQETQYF
NA	NA	TRBJ2-2	TRBV24-1	TGTGCCACCAGTGACCCGACTAGAGCTACCGGGGAGCTGTTTTTT	CATSDPTRATGELFF
NA	NA	TRBJ2-5	TRBV5-6	TGTGCCAGCAGCTTGGGCAGGGGCGTAATGGAGACCCAGTACTTC	CASSLGRGVMETQYF
NA	TRBD1	TRBJ1-4	TRBV28	TGTGCCAGCAGTCCGACAGGGGACCCTCCGCAAAAACTGTTTTTT	CASSPTGDPPQKLFF
NA	TRBD1	TRBJ2-3	TRBV10-3	TGTGCCACCTTCGACAGGGACACAGATACGCAGTATTTT	CATFDRDTDTQYF
NA	NA	TRBJ1-1	TRBV29-1	TGCAGCGTTGGAGACACTGAAGCTTTCTTT	CSVGDTEAFF
NA	NA	TRBJ2-1	TRBV2	TGTGCCAGCAGTAACCAACAGGGCTATGAGCAGTTCTTC	CASSNQQGYEQFF
NA	NA	TRBJ1-5	TRBV28	TGTGCCAGCAGTTCTGGCAATCAGCCCCAGCATTTT	CASSSGNQPQHF
NA	NA	TRBJ2-6	TRBV7-2	TGTGCCAGCAGCCCGAGCTCTGGGGCCAACGTCCTGACTTTC	CASSPSSGANVLTF
NA	TRBD1	TRBJ1-1	TRBV7-9	TGTGCCAGCAGCCTTCAGGGGGCGGTCACTGAAGCTTTCTTT	CASSLQGAVTEAFF
NA	NA	TRBJ2-3	TRBV7-9	TGTGCCAGCAACCTCTTTCGGGATACGCAGTATTTT	CASNLFRDTQYF
few	TRBD2	TRBJ2-1	TRBV11-3	TGTGCCAGCAGCCCCCGACGACTAGCGGGAGCCAATGAGCAGTTCTTC	CASSPRRLAGANEQFF